This T cell receptor (beta chain) emerged from a study of radiation and T cells in renal cell carcinoma. This sample's time point: blood 4 weeks post-SBRT, at nephrectomy. Treatment noted: 15 Gy SBRT to primary tumor, nephrectomy 4 weeks later. After SBRT, blood was collected at 2 and 4 weeks, plus baseline. Germline values: CDR1 ENHRY, CDR2 SYGVKD. This CDR3 has 13 amino acids. The V and J ends lost 4 bases and 4 bases respectively, with 10 bases between them. Points from the study as a whole: From baseline, blood top tumor clonotypes peaked at 2 weeks post-radiation.

A word on this clone: Its specificity is not known.

Clones were read by immunoSEQ multiplex PCR, and TCRdb kept only the in-frame ones, dropping some. The data show roughly 86,000 clones, approximately 80% seen once. The TCR sequence derives from a man over 45 with renal cell carcinoma. The sample was blood, taken from a patient whose treatment included radiotherapy and nephrectomy. This chain links TRBV10-3 with TRBJ1-2; no definite D call. The CDR3 loop is CAISGPGAYGYTF. The DNA of the CDR3 is TGTGCCATCAGTGGACCAGGCGCCTATGGCTACACCTTC.